This section outlines one T cell receptor beta chain sequence together with its context. This sample is part of a study of shared T cell receptors in the human thymus. The assay was immunoSEQ multiplex PCR, and TCRdb's table has in-frame clones only and misses some. The table lists some 700,000 clones, 85% to 90% of them singletons. Trimming stripped 4 bases from V and 3 bases from J, with 20 bases between. The CDR3 has 16 residues. From germline, CDR1 is SGHRS and CDR2 YFSETQ. The data were also submitted as part of a second study, on human thymus T cells. That source adds: All donors were healthy Finnish infants who were undergoing corrective surgery to treat congenital heart defects. Surgeons resected thymus tissue during corrective heart surgery. V and J genes seemed to be used with bias in thymic and blood repertoires. Highly overlapping thymic repertoires in unrelated individuals were reported by related research.

The rearrangement joins TRBV5-1 to TRBJ2-7, with D maybe TRBD2 (5 bases). The specimen sequenced was thymocytes. The TCR sequence derives from a boy in the first two years of life with a congenital heart defect. The chain's CDR3 is CASSPEREQKGYEQYF. The CDR3 nucleotides are TGCGCCAGCAGCCCGGAGAGGGAGCAGAAGGGCTACGAGCAGTACTTC.